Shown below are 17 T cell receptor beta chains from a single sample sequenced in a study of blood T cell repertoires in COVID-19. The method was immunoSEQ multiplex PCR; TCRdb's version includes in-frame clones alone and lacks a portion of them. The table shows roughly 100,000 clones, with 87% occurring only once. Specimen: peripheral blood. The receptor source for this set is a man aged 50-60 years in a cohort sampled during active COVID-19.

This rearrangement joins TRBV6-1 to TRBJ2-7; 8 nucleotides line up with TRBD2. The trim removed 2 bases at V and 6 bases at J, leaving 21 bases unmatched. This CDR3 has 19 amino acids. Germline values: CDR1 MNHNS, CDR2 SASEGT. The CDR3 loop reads CASSETRGGLGLGALEQYV. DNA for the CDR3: TGTGCCAGCAGTGAAACACGGGGGGGCTTAGGACTAGGAGCCCTCGAGCAGTACGTC.

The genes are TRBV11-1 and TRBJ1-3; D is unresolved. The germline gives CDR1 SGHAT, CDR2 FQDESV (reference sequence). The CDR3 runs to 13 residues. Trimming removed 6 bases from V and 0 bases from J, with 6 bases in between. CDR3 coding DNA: TGTGCCAGCAGAATTAACTCTGGAAACACCATATATTTT. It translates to CASRINSGNTIYF.

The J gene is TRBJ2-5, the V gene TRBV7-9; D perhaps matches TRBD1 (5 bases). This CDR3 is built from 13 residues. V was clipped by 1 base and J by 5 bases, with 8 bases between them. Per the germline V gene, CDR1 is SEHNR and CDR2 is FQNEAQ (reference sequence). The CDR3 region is CASSLGGLETQYF. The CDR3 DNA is TGTGCCAGCAGCTTAGGGGGCCTGGAGACCCAGTACTTC.

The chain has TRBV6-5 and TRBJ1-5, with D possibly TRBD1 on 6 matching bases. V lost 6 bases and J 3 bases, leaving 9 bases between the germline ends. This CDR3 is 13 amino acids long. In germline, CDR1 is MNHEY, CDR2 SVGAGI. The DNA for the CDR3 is TGTGCCAGCAGGCGACAGGTCAATCAGCCCCAGCATTTT. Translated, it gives CASRRQVNQPQHF.

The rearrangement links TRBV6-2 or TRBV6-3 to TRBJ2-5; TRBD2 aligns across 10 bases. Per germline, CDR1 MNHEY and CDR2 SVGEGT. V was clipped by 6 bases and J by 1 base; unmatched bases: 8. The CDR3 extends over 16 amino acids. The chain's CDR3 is CASSPLAGGFQETQYF. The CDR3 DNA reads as TGTGCCAGCAGCCCCTTAGCGGGGGGATTCCAAGAGACCCAGTACTTC.

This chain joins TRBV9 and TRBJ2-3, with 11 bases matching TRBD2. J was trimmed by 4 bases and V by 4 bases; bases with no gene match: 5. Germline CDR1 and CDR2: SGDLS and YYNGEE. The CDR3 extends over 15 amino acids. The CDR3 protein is CASSFSGGGADTQYF. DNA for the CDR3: TGTGCCAGCAGCTTTAGCGGGGGGGGCGCAGATACGCAGTATTTT.

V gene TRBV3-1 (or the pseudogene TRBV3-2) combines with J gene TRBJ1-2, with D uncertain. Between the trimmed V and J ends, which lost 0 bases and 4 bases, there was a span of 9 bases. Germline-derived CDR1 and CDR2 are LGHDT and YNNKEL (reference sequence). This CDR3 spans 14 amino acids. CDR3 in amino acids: CASSQESGVYGYTF. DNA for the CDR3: TGTGCCAGCAGCCAAGAATCCGGGGTCTATGGCTACACCTTC.

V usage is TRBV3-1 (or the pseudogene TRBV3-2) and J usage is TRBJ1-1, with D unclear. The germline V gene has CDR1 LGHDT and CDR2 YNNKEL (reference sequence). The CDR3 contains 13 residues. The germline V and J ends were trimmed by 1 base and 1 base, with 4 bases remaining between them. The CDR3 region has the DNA TGTGCCAGCAGCCAAGTCGGGAACACTGAAGCTTTCTTT. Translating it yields CASSQVGNTEAFF.

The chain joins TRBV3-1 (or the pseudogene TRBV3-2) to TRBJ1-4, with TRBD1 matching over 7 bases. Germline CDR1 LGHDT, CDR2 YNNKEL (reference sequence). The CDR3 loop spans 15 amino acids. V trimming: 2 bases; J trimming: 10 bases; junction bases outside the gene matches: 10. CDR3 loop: CASSQKGQNMTKLFF. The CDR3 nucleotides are TGTGCCAGCAGCCAAAAGGGACAGAATATGACAAAACTGTTTTTT.

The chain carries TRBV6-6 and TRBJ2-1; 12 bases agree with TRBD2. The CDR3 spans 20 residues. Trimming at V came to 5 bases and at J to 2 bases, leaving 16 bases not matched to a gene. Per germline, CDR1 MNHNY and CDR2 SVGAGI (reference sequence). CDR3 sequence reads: CASSLRPGLAGQAAYNEQFF. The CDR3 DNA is TGTGCCAGCAGTCTTAGACCGGGACTAGCGGGCCAAGCGGCCTACAATGAGCAGTTCTTC.

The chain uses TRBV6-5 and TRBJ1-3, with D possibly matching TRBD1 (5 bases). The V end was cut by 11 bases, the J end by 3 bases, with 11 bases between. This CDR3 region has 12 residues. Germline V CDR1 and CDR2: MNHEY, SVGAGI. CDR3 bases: TGTGCCGGAAAAGACAGTGGAAACACCATATATTTT. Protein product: CAGKDSGNTIYF.

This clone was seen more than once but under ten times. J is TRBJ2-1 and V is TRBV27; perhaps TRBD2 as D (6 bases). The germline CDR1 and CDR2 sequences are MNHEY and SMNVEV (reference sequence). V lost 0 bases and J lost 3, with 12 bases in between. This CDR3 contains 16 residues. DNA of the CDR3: TGTGCCAGCAGTTTATCGCTAGGGGACTTCTACAATGAGCAGTTCTTC. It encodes CASSLSLGDFYNEQFF.

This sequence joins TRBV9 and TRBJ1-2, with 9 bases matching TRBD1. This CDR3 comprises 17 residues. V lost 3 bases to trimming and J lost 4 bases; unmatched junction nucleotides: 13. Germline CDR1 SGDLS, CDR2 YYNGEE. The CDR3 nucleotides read TGTGCCAGCAGCGCCCTACAGGGACAGGGAAATGGCTATGGCTACACCTTC. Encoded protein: CASSALQGQGNGYGYTF.

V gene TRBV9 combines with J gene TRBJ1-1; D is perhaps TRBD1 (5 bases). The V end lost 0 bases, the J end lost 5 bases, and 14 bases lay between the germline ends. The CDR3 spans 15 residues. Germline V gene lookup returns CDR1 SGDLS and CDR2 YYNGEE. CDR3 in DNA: TGTGCCAGCAGCGTAGGAATGGGGCGGGGGACTGAAGCTTTCTTT. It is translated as CASSVGMGRGTEAFF.

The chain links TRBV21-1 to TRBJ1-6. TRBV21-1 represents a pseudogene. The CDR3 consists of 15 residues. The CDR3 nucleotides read TGTGCCAGCAGCCCCCGACCGAGGAGTGGCTCACCCCTCCACTTT. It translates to CASSPRPRSGSPLHF.

This CDR3 reads CASNTHDMNTEAFF. The CDR3 DNA reads TGTGCCAGTAACACCCACGATATGAACACTGAAGCTTTCTTT. This chain joins TRBV19 and TRBJ1-1; D unclear. Trimming stripped 7 bases from V and 0 bases from J, with 12 bases between. The CDR3 consists of 14 residues. Germline CDR1 LNHDA, CDR2 SQIVND (reference sequence).

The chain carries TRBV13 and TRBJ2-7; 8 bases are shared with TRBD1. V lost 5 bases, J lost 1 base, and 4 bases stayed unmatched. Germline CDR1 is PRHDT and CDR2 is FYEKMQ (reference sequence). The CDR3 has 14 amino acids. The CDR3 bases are TGTGCCAGCAGCACAGGACAGGGATCCTACGAGCAGTACTTC. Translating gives CASSTGQGSYEQYF.